This T cell receptor beta chain comes out of a study of radiation and T cells in renal cell carcinoma (dated by TCRdb to the early 2020s). Context from the whole study: Samples came from a clinical trial, in which primary renal cell carcinomas received 15 Gy stereotactic body radiation therapy followed by nephrectomy 4 weeks later. A total of some 51 samples underwent TCR beta sequencing, made up of approximately 26 tumors and about 27 peripheral blood samples. Across all 55 or so samples, 3.5 million to 4.5 million unique CDR3 nucleotide sequences encoding 2,658,974 unique CDR3 amino acid sequences were identified. On the study overall, not on this receptor specifically: Top tumor clonotypes rose in blood from baseline to 2 weeks post-radiation, then contracted by 4 weeks, suggesting transient expansion of tumor-resident clones. Because pretreatment tumor biopsies were not available, the study could not determine whether clonotypes were already present within the tumor at baseline. Blood repertoire dynamics were not followed beyond 4 weeks after treatment. With a single-armed trial design, the study had no way to address how radiation dose or scheduling affects the TCR repertoire.

TCR beta libraries were generated from genomic DNA with the immunoSEQ kit, following the manufacturer's recommendations. To prepare libraries, a first multiplex PCR with proprietary primers was run, followed by a second PCR that added unique barcodes, and a bead cleanup was done after each round. A kit-provided positive control reaction and a negative control reaction were included in every sample batch. The final libraries underwent checking on an Agilent 4200 TapeStation D1000 ScreenTape, volumetric pooling, and quantification by qPCR. Sequencing ran on an Illumina NextSeq500 with a MidOutput 150-cycle cartridge, using 156 Read1 and 15 Index1 cycles with kit custom primers. The pooled library was loaded at 0.9 to 1 pM, with a roughly 19% PhiX control spiked in. Turning to the authors' computational methods: The vendor-processed data were analyzed in R, and a clonotype was defined as all T cells that share the same CDR3 nucleotide sequence. In the clone abundance analyses, frequencies were normalized to the 10,000 most abundant clones in each sample. Public T cell clones, which averaged fewer than five per sample, were excluded before analysis. Tumor-enriched clonotypes and baseline blood-enriched clonotypes were defined as those with an abundance difference of at least 32-fold between compartments. Clonotypes expanded or contracted between blood time points were identified with a beta-binomial differential abundance model. Tumor-blood repertoire similarity was measured with the Baroni-Urbani and Buser coefficient, and group comparisons used two-tailed Wilcoxon tests in R. TCRdb took this table from immuneACCESS and kept in-frame rearrangements with V and J called. Such tables lack part of the clones; where checked against another copy, unresolved V genes explain under half of the gap, and the rest is unexplained. V and J calls and clone size are given by that table; D and trimming were obtained from the DNA. The sample table lists about 150,000 clones, 87% of them with a count of one. The top ten clones comprise 10% to 15% of the sample.

As to this clone: Its antigen specificity is not known. No much larger clone exists at a distance of one base, and base qualities are not known.

The CDR3 runs 15 residues from the cysteine to the phenylalanine. The sequence is cut down to CDR3 DNA, 45 bases in frame from base 1. V and J are truncated by 4 bases and 2 bases respectively, leaving an intervening sequence of 12 bases. Sequences SNHLY (CDR1) and FYNNEI (CDR2) are obtained from the germline V gene. Explained via the paper, the time point label denotes: blood 2 weeks post-SBRT. The treatment or condition label here, explained by the study, means: 15 Gy SBRT to primary tumor, nephrectomy 4 weeks later. To follow tumor-enriched clonotypes, peripheral blood was collected serially from radiation-treated patients at baseline and again at 2 weeks and 4 weeks after SBRT. All patients had renal cell carcinoma with clear cell pathology. Genomic DNA for TCR sequencing was prepared using the QIAamp DNA Blood Mini Kit (Qiagen). Only samples passing all quality control checks were included in the analyses.

Here the chain combines TRBV2 and TRBJ1-5; matching of 5 bases hints at TRBD1 as the D gene. The sequenced sample was blood, obtained from a patient whose treatment included radiotherapy and nephrectomy. This receptor was obtained from a woman between 45 and 60 years old with renal cell carcinoma. In nucleotides, the sequence is TGTGCCAGCAGTGCCGGGACCCCGGGCAATCAGCCCCAGCATTTT. Translated, this is CASSAGTPGNQPQHF. Reference TRBV2 and TRBJ1-5 proteins supply the regions before and after the CDR3; the full variable domain is: EPEVTQTPSHQVTQMGQEVILRCVPISNHLYFYWYRQILGQKVEFLVSFYNNEISEKSEIFDDQFSVERPDGSNFTLKIRSTKLEDSAMYFCASSAGTPGNQPQHFGDGTRLSIL.